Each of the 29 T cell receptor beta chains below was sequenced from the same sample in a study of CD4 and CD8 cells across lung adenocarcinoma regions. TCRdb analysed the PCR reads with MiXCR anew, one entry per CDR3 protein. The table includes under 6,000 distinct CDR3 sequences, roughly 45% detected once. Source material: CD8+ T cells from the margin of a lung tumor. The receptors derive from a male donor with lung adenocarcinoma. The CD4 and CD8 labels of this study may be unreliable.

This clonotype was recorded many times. CDR3 region: CASSKWGPRAYNEQFF. CDR3 nucleotides: TGTGCCAGCAGTAAATGGGGGCCTCGAGCCTACAATGAGCAGTTCTTC. The chain employs TRBV27 and TRBJ2-1, with D possibly matching TRBD1 (6 bases). In germline, CDR1 is MNHEY, CDR2 SMNVEV (reference sequence). The CDR3 is made up of 16 amino acids. The germline V and J ends were trimmed by 5 bases and 2 bases, with 16 bases remaining between them.

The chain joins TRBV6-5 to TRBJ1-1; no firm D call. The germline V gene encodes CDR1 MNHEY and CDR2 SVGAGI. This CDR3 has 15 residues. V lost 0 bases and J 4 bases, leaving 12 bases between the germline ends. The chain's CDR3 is CASSYSGSIGTEAFF. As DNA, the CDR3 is TGTGCCAGCAGTTACTCGGGGAGTATCGGCACTGAAGCTTTCTTT.

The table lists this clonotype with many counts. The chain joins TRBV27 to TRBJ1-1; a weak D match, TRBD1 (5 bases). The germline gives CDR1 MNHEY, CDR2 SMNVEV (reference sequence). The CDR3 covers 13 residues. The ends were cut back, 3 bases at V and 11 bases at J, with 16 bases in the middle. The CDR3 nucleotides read TGTGCCAGCAGTTTGTTGGGGGAGGGGTGGGCTTTCTTT. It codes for CASSLLGEGWAFF.

CDR3 loop: CASSHILSDRNNEQFF. The CDR3 DNA sequence: TGTGCCAGCAGCCACATCCTCTCCGACAGGAACAATGAGCAGTTCTTC. The rearrangement links TRBV3-1 to TRBJ2-7, with TRBD1 as a possible D gene (6 bases). The end of the DNA fits TRBJ2-1 better, so the J call may be wrong. The CDR3 covers 16 residues. Germline V gene lookup returns CDR1 LGHDT and CDR2 YNNKEL (reference sequence).

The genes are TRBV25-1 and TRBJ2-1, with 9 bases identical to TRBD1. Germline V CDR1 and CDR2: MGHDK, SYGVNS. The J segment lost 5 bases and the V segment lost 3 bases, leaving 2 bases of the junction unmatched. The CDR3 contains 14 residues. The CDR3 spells CASSEGQGNNEQFF. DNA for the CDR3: TGTGCCAGCAGTGAGGGACAGGGAAACAATGAGCAGTTCTTC.

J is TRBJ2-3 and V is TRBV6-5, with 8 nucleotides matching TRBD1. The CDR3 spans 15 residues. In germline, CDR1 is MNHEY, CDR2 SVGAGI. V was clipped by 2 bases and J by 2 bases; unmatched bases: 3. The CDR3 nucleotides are TGTGCCAGCAGTTACCAGGGGGCTTACACAGATACGCAGTATTTT. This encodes CASSYQGAYTDTQYF.

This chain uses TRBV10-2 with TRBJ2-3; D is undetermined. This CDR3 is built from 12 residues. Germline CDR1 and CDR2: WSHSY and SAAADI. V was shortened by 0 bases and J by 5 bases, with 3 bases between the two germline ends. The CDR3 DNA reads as TGCGCCAGCAGTGAGTCGGGAGATACGCAGTATTTT. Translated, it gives CASSESGDTQYF.

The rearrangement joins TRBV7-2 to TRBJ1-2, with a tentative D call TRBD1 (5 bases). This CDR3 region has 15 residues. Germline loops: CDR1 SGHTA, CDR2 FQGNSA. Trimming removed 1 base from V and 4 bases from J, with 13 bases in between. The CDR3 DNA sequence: TGTGCCAGCAGCTTAGGTGGAGGGAGGGGCTATGGCTACACCTTC. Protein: CASSLGGGRGYGYTF.

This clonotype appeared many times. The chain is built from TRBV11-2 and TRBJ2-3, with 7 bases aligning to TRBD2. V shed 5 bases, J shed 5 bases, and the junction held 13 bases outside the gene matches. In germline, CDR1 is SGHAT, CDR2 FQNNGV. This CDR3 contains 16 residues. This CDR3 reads CASSHNWGGPGDTQYF. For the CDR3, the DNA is TGTGCCAGCAGCCATAATTGGGGAGGGCCTGGAGATACGCAGTATTTT. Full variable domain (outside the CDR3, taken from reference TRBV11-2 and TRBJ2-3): EAGVAQSPRYKIIEKRQSVAFWCNPISGHATLYWYQQILGQGPKLLIQFQNNGVVDDSQLPKDRFSAERLKGVDSTLKIQPAKLEDSAVYLCASSHNWGGPGDTQYFGPGTRLTVL.

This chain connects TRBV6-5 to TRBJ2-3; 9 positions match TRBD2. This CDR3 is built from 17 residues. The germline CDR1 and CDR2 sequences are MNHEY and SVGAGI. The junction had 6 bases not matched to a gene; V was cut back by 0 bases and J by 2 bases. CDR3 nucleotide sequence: TGTGCCAGCAGTTACTCTTGGGCGGGAGGGCCCACAGATACGCAGTATTTT. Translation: CASSYSWAGGPTDTQYF.

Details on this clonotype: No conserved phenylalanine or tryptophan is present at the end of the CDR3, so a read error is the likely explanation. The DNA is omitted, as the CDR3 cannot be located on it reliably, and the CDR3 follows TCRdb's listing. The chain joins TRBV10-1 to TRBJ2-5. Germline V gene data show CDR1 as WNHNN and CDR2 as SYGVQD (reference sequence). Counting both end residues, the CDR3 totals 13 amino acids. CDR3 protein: CASSAGTKGPSTS.

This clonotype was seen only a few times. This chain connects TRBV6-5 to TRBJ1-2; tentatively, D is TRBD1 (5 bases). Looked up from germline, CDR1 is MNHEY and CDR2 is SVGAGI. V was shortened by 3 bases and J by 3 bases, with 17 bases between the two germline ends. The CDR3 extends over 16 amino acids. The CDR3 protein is CASSYPGALGDYGYTF. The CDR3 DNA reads TGTGCCAGCAGTTATCCCGGGGCACTGGGGGACTATGGCTACACCTTC.

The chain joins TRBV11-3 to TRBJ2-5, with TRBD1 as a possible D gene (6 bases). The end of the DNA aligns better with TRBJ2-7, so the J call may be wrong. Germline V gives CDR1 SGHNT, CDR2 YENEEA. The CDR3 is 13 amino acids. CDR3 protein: CASRDQQGHEQYF. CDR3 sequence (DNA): TGTGCCAGCAGGGATCAACAGGGCCACGAGCAGTACTTC.

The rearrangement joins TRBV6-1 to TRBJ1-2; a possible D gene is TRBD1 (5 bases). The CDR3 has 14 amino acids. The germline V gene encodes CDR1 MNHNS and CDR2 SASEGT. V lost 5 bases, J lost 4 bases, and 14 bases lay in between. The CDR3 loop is CASSREAGFYGYTF. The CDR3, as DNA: TGTGCCAGCAGTCGCGAGGCAGGGTTCTATGGCTACACCTTC.

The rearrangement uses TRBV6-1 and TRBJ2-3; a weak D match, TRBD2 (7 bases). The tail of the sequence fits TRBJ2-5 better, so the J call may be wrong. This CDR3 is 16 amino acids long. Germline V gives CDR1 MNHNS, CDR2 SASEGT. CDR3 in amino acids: CASSAVGGGRPDTQYF. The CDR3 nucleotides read TGTGCCAGCAGTGCGGTAGGGGGGGGTCGCCCAGATACCCAGTACTTC.

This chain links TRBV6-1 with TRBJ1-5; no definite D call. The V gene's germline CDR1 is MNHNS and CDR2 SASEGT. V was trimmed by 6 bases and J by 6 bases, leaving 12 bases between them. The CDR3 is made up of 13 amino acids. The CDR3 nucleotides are TGTGCCAGCAGAAGGGTGGTAGGTCAGCCCCAGCATTTT. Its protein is CASRRVVGQPQHF.

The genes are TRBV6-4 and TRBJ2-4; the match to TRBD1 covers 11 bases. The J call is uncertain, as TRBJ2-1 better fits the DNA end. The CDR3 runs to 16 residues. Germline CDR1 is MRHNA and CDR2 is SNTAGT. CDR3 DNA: TGTGCCAGCAGTGACCCGAGGGACAGGGGGGAAGAGACCCAGTTCTTC. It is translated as CASSDPRDRGEETQFF.

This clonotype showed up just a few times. CDR3 residues: CASSPYSSYNEQFF. CDR3 nucleotides: TGCGCCAGCAGCCCCTATAGCTCCTACAATGAGCAGTTCTTC. The chain joins TRBV5-1 to TRBJ2-1, with D unclear. CDR1 is SGHRS and CDR2 is YFSETQ in the germline V gene. The CDR3 is 14 residues long. V lost 4 bases to trimming and J lost 0 bases, with 8 bases between them.

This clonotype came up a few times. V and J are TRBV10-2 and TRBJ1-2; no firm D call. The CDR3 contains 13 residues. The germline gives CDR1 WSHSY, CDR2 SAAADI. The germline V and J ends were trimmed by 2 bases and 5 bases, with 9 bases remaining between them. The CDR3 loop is CASSEGSLYGYTF. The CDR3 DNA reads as TGCGCCAGCAGTGAGGGGTCTCTTTATGGCTACACCTTC.

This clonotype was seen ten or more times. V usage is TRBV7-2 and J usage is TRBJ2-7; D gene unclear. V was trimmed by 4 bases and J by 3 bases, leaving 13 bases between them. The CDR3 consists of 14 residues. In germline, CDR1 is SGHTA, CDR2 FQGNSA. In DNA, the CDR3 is TGTGCCAGCAGCTCGGGCAGGCTGGACTACGAGCAGTACTTC. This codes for CASSSGRLDYEQYF.

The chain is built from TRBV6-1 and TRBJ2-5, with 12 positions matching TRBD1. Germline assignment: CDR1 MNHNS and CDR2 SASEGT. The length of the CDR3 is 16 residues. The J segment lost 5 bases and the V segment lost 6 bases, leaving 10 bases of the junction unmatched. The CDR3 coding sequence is TGTGCCAGCAGCGCCCGGGACAGGGGGCTAAGGGAGACCCAGTACTTC. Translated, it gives CASSARDRGLRETQYF.

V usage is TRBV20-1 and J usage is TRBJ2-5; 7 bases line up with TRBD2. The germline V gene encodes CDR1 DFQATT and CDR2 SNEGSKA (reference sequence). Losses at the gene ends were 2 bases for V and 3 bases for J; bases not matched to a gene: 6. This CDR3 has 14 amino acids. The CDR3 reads CSARPPSGEETQYF. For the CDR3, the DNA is TGCAGTGCTAGACCTCCTAGCGGTGAAGAGACCCAGTACTTC.

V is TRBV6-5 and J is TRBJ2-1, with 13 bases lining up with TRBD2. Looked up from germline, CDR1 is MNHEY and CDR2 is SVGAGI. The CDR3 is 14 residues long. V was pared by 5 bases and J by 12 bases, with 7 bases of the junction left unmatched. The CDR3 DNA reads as TGTGCCAGCAGTACTGGACTAGCGGGAGTGGGGCAGTTCTTC. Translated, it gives CASSTGLAGVGQFF.

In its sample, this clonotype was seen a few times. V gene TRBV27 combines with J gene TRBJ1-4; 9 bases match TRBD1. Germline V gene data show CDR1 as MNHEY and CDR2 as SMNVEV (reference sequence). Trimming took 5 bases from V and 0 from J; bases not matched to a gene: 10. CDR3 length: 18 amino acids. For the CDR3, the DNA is TGTGCCAGCAGTCCCGGGACAGGGAAAGTTTCAACTAATGAAAAACTGTTTTTT. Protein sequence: CASSPGTGKVSTNEKLFF.

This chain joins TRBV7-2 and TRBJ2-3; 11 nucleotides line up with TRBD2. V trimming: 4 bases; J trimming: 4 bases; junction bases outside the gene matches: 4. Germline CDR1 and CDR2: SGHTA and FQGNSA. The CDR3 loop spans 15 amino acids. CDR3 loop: CASSSPGLAADTQYF. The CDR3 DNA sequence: TGTGCCAGCAGCTCCCCGGGACTAGCGGCAGATACGCAGTATTTT.

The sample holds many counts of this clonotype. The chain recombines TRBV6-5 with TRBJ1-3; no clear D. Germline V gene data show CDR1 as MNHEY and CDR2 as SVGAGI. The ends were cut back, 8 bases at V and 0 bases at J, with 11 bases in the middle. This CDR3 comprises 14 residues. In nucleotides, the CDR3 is TGTGCCAGCTCGAGGTTTGTCTCTGGAAACACCATATATTTT. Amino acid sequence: CASSRFVSGNTIYF.

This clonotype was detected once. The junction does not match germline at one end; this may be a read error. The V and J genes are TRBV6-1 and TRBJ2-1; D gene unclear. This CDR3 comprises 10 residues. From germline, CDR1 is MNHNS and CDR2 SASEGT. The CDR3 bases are TGTGCCAGCGGGGAATATGAGCAGTATTTC. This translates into CASGEYEQYF.

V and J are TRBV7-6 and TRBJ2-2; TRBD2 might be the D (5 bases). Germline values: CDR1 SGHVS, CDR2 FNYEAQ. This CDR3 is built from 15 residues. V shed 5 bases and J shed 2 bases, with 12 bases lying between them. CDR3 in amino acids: CASSVRGANTGELFF. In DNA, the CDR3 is TGTGCCAGCAGCGTCCGGGGAGCAAACACCGGGGAGCTGTTTTTT.

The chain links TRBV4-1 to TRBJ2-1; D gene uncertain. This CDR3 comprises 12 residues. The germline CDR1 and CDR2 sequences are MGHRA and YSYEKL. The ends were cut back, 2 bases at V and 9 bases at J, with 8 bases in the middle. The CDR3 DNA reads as TGCGCCAGCAGCCAAACGGCGGTTGAGCAGTTCTTC. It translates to CASSQTAVEQFF.